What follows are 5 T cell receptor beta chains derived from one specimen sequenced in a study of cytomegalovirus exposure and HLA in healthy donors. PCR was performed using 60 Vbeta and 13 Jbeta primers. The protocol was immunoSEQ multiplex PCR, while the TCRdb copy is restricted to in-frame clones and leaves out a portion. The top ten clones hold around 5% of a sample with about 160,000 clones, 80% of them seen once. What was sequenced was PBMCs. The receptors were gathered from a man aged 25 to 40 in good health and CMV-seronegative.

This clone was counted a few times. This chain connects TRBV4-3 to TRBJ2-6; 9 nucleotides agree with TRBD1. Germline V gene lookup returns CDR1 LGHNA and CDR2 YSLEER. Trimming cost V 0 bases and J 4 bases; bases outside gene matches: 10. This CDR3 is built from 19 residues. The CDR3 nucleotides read TGCGCCAGCAGCCAAGATTTAGGACAGGGGCTAAGCGGGGCCAACGTCCTGACTTTC. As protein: CASSQDLGQGLSGANVLTF.

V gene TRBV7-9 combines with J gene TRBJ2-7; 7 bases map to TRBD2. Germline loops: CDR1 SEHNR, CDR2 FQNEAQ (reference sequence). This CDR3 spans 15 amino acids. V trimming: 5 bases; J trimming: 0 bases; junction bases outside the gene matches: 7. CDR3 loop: CASSPSSGSSYEQYF. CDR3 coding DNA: TGTGCCAGCAGCCCCTCTAGCGGTAGCTCCTACGAGCAGTACTTC.

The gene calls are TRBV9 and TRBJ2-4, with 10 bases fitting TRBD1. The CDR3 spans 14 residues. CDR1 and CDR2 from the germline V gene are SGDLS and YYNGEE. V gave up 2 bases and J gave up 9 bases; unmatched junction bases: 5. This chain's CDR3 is CASSVGGQGSIQYF. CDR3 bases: TGTGCCAGCAGCGTTGGGGGACAGGGGAGCATTCAGTACTTC.

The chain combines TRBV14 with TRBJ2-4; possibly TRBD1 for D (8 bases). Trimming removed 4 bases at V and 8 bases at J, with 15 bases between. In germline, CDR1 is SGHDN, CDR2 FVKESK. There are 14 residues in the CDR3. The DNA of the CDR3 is TGTGCCAGCAGCCTGTATACAGGGGGGGACATTCAGTACTTC. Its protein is CASSLYTGGDIQYF.

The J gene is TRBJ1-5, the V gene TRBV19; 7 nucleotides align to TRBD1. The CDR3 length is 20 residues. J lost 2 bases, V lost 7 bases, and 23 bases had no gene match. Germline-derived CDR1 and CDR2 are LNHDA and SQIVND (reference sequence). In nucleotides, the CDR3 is TGTGCCAGTAAAAGTTACCACGGGGACAGAAGGGCCCTCGGCAATCAGCCCCAGCATTTT. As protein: CASKSYHGDRRALGNQPQHF.